The clone carrying this T cell receptor beta chain appeared a single time. The sample originates from a study of control samples from healthy donors and cancer patients. Produced via immunoSEQ multiplex PCR; TCRdb's table is partial and in-frame only. The table lists about 160,000 clones, about 94% of them singletons. The ends were cut back, 0 bases at V and 4 bases at J, with 4 bases in the middle. CDR1 SGHNT and CDR2 YYREEE come from the germline V gene (reference sequence). The length of the CDR3 is 12 residues. The origin of this receptor is a middle-aged woman in good health. Sample: blood. V usage is TRBV5-4 and J usage is TRBJ2-5; D unclear. The CDR3 DNA follows: TGTGCCAGCAGCTTGGATTTAGAGACCCAGTACTTC. The encoded protein is CASSLDLETQYF.